This T cell receptor (beta chain) was found in a study of T-cell reconstitution after alpha-beta-depleted transplantation in children. Germline-derived CDR1 and CDR2 are DFQATT and SNEGSKA (reference sequence). This CDR3 has 14 residues. Deletions cut 6 bases from V and 2 bases from J, with 17 bases between. Unique molecular identifiers tagged the TCRbeta library. TCRdb reprocessed the PCR reads with MiXCR, giving one entry per CDR3 protein. In the table there are about 640,000 distinct CDR3 sequences, around 13% of which are singletons. V gene TRBV20-1 combines with J gene TRBJ2-7; the D gene is possibly TRBD1 (8 bases). The source is a male patient aged 10 to 17 who had a stem cell transplant for acute myeloid leukemia, so the T cells may come from the graft donor. The source was PBMCs, mostly from graft donor cells, collected 360 days after TCRalphabeta/CD19-depleted stem cell transplant. CDR3 coding DNA: TGCAGTGCCATCAACACAGGGGGGGCCTACGAGCAGTACTTC. Protein sequence: CSAINTGGAYEQYF.